This TCR beta chain was found in a study of identifying expanded T cells in peripheral blood. Findings of the study overall: Over about two and four weeks, about 15 and 19 clones changed, versus approximately 1.1 between replicates. Across healthy donors, higher total template counts meant significantly greater approximately two-week count variance.

The CDR3 sequence is 15 residues long. Trimming took 3 bases from V and 0 from J, leaving 12 bases between them. CDR1 GTSNPN and CDR2 SVGIG come from the germline V gene (reference sequence). Concerning this clone: Its antigen is unidentified.

Some clones are missing from TCRdb's copy, which holds only in-frame ones; the method was immunoSEQ multiplex PCR. Of more than 70,000 clones detected, approximately 83% appear once; the ten largest clones hold over 5%. The TCR sequence derives from a person aged 18-70 years in good health. Sample: blood. The chain recombines TRBV30 with TRBJ1-5, with D unresolved. The CDR3 loop reads CAWSQTDLSNQPQHF. The CDR3 nucleotides are TGTGCCTGGAGCCAAACAGACCTTAGCAATCAGCCCCAGCATTTT.